The clone carrying this TCR beta chain has just one count. CDR1 and CDR2 (germline): KGHSH, LQKENI. Trimming cost V 0 bases and J 0 bases, with 6 bases left between them. The CDR3 is 16 residues long. The data stem from a study of blood T cell repertoires in COVID-19. On the study more broadly: Spain, Italy and the United States supplied samples that represented acute and convalescent COVID-19. The cDNA or gDNA used as material had been derived from T cells, B-cell-depleted T cells, or PBMCs.

Original handling: From reference gene primer amplification, estimates of nucleated cell counts were derived. Method: immunoSEQ multiplex PCR; TCRdb's copy keeps in-frame clones and lacks some. From that table come the V and J calls and clone size; the DNA was used to work out D and trimming. The sample carries approximately 60,000 clones, just over 85% recorded once. J is TRBJ2-6 and V is TRBV18, with a weak D call TRBD2 (5 bases). The receptor was derived from a man aged 45-60 years with active COVID-19. The source material was peripheral blood. The CDR3 DNA follows: TGTGCCAGCTCACCACCGGGAGTCTCTGGGGCCAACGTCCTGACTTTC. Translated: CASSPPGVSGANVLTF. Combining the CDR3 with reference TRBV18 and TRBJ2-6 gives the whole variable domain NAGVMQNPRHLVRRRGQEARLRCSPMKGHSHVYWYRQLPEEGLKFMVYLQKENIIDESGMPKERFSAEFPKEGPSILRIQQVVRGDSAAYFCASSPPGVSGANVLTFGAGSRLTVL.